The 32 T cell receptor beta chains listed next were all sequenced from one sample in a study of shared clonotypes between healthy human individuals. The assay was immunoSEQ multiplex PCR, and TCRdb's table has in-frame clones only and misses some. The sample consists of 2 million to 3 million clones, 90% to 95% of them appearing once. The sample comprised naive CD4+ T cells from PBMCs. Subset of the sample: CD45RA+ positively selected. The receptors were gathered from a man between 18 and 29 years old in good health. Some clones in this sample may be carry-over from other donors' samples.

The rearrangement links TRBV5-1 to TRBJ2-2; D is ambiguous. The V end was cut by 4 bases, the J end by 5 bases, with 9 bases between. The CDR3 runs 13 residues. CDR1 and CDR2 (germline): SGHRS, YFSETQ. The CDR3 coding sequence is TGCGCCAGCAGCGGGATGGGTACCGGGGAGCTGTTTTTT. This sequence encodes CASSGMGTGELFF.

This rearrangement joins TRBV30 to TRBJ1-2; D is undetermined. The CDR3 has 11 residues. Germline CDR1 reads GTSNPN; CDR2 reads SVGIG (reference sequence). Between the trimmed V and J ends, which lost 5 bases and 7 bases, there was a span of 11 bases. In nucleotides, the CDR3 is TGTGCCTGGGGCAGAGGGAGTGGCTACACCTTC. Translated: CAWGRGSGYTF.

This chain uses TRBV28 with TRBJ2-5; no reliable D call. Deletions cut 3 bases from V and 2 bases from J, with 10 bases between. From germline, CDR1 is MDHEN and CDR2 SYDVKM. The length of the CDR3 is 14 residues. This chain's CDR3 is CASSFPWGQETQYF. The CDR3 DNA is TGTGCCAGCAGTTTCCCATGGGGACAAGAGACCCAGTACTTC. The full variable domain, in which reference TRBV28 and TRBJ2-5 provide the parts outside the CDR3, is DVKVTQSSRYLVKRTGEKVFLECVQDMDHENMFWYRQDPGLGLRLIYFSYDVKMKEKGDIPEGYSVSREKKERFSLILESASTNQTSMYLCASSFPWGQETQYFGPGTRLLVL.

J is TRBJ1-1 and V is TRBV7-9, with D possibly being TRBD1 (5 bases). This CDR3 contains 15 residues. Germline lookup yields CDR1 SEHNR and CDR2 FQNEAQ (reference sequence). The ends were cut back, 5 bases at V and 1 base at J, with 14 bases in the middle. CDR3 residues: CASSLLRQWNTEAFF. CDR3 sequence (DNA): TGTGCCAGCAGCCTGCTGAGACAGTGGAACACTGAAGCTTTCTTT.

This sequence joins TRBV6-5 and TRBJ2-2, with D unclear. CDR3 size: 14 residues. CDR1 and CDR2 from the germline V gene are MNHEY and SVGAGI. The germline V and J ends were trimmed by 6 bases and 1 base, with 9 bases remaining between them. The chain's CDR3 is CASRAPLNTGELFF. The CDR3 DNA follows: TGTGCCAGCAGGGCGCCTCTGAACACCGGGGAGCTGTTTTTT.

This rearrangement joins TRBV27 to TRBJ2-2; no definite D call. The ends were cut back, 1 base at V and 2 bases at J, with 5 bases in the middle. The germline V gene has CDR1 MNHEY and CDR2 SMNVEV (reference sequence). This CDR3 spans 14 amino acids. DNA of the CDR3: TGTGCCAGCAGTTTATGGCCAAACACCGGGGAGCTGTTTTTT. This translates into CASSLWPNTGELFF.

V usage is TRBV9 and J usage is TRBJ2-5; D gene unclear. Germline V lookup: CDR1 SGDLS, CDR2 YYNGEE. The CDR3 consists of 15 residues. Trimming shortened V by 0 bases and J by 5 bases, and 14 bases separated the two germline ends. DNA of the CDR3: TGTGCCAGCAGCGTAGGAGGTTCGGTCTGGGAGACCCAGTACTTC. Translating gives CASSVGGSVWETQYF.

This clone appeared a few times. Other DNA sequences within the sample encode an identical CDR3. CDR3 sequence reads: CASSPGGNTEAFF. In DNA form, the CDR3 reads TGTGCCAGCAGCCCGGGCGGGAACACTGAAGCTTTCTTT. The chain employs TRBV7-9 and TRBJ1-1; D is unresolved. The CDR3 loop spans 13 amino acids. CDR1 is SEHNR, CDR2 FQNEAQ, per germline (reference sequence). Trimming removed 5 bases from V and 1 base from J, with 8 bases in between.

This chain uses TRBV7-2 with TRBJ2-3; either TRBD1 or TRBD2 may fit D (7 bases each). CDR1 SGHTA and CDR2 FQGNSA come from the germline V gene. Trimming took 5 bases from V and 6 from J, leaving 9 bases between them. The CDR3 spans 12 residues. CDR3 DNA: TGTGCCAGCAGCCAGGGGGGGGATACGCAGTATTTT. Translating it yields CASSQGGDTQYF.

The J gene is TRBJ2-5, the V gene TRBV19, with a possible D match to TRBD2 (6 bases). The germline V and J ends were trimmed by 8 bases and 4 bases, with 14 bases remaining between them. Germline loops: CDR1 LNHDA, CDR2 SQIVND (reference sequence). CDR3 length: 13 residues. The chain's CDR3 is CASGSGPGETQYF. The CDR3 DNA sequence: TGTGCCAGTGGTAGCGGTCCTGGAGAGACCCAGTACTTC.

The chain recombines TRBV2 with TRBJ1-1; D possibly corresponds to TRBD1 (5 bases). The CDR3 sequence is 16 residues long. Trimming cost V 9 bases and J 0 bases, with 20 bases left between them. CDR1 and CDR2 (germline): SNHLY, FYNNEI. The chain's CDR3 is CASISPSRAVNTEAFF. The DNA for the CDR3 is TGTGCCAGTATCTCTCCCAGCAGGGCGGTGAACACTGAAGCTTTCTTT.

This sequence joins TRBV7-3 and TRBJ2-5; tentatively, D is TRBD2 (5 bases). The CDR3 consists of 11 residues. Germline CDR1 reads SGHTA; CDR2 reads FQGTGA. V was pared by 5 bases and J by 5 bases, with 6 bases between. The CDR3 sequence: CASSTRETQYF. For the CDR3, the DNA is TGTGCCAGCAGCACTAGGGAGACCCAGTACTTC.

V gene TRBV5-4 combines with J gene TRBJ2-1; 8 bases are a match to TRBD1. Trimming removed 4 bases from V and 5 bases from J; junction bases left unmatched: 11. The V gene's germline CDR1 is SGHNT and CDR2 YYREEE (reference sequence). The CDR3 sequence is 16 residues long. CDR3 DNA: TGTGCCAGCAGCATAACTTCAGGGGGCATCGACAATGAGCAGTTCTTC. Translating gives CASSITSGGIDNEQFF.

The chain has TRBV5-6 and TRBJ2-7; 9 positions match TRBD1. CDR3 length: 16 residues. V shed 4 bases and J 0 bases; nucleotides not matched to a gene: 8. Germline CDR1 reads SGHDT; CDR2 reads YYEEEE. CDR3: CASSNGWDRVSYEQYF. The CDR3, as DNA: TGTGCCAGCAGCAATGGTTGGGACAGGGTCTCCTACGAGCAGTACTTC.

The chain has TRBV4-1 and TRBJ2-7; D unresolved. The germline V and J ends were trimmed by 3 bases and 5 bases, with 17 bases remaining between them. This CDR3 region has 15 residues. Germline CDR1 MGHRA, CDR2 YSYEKL. As DNA, the CDR3 is TGCGCCAGCAGCCACCTAGAGCCCAAGTCCAACGAGCAGTACTTC. Residues: CASSHLEPKSNEQYF.

The chain couples TRBV28 to TRBJ2-1; the D gene is possibly TRBD2 (5 bases). The CDR3 has 20 residues. The V gene lost 7 bases and the J gene lost 1 base, with 29 bases spanning the gap. Germline CDR1 MDHEN, CDR2 SYDVKM. The CDR3 DNA reads as TGTGCCAGCAACCCCGGCAGCCTCCTCGGGGTAGAAACGTCCTACAATGAGCAGTTCTTC. Its translation: CASNPGSLLGVETSYNEQFF.

This sequence joins TRBV5-1 and TRBJ1-1, with 8 nucleotides matching TRBD1. CDR1 is SGHRS and CDR2 is YFSETQ in the germline V gene. V lost 2 bases to trimming and J lost 0 bases; unmatched junction nucleotides: 6. The CDR3 loop spans 16 amino acids. CDR3 sequence (DNA): TGCGCCAGCAGCTTTTATCCGACAGGGGTGAACACTGAAGCTTTCTTT. This gives the protein CASSFYPTGVNTEAFF.

This chain links TRBV11-2 with TRBJ1-2, with TRBD1 matching over 8 bases. Germline loops: CDR1 SGHAT, CDR2 FQNNGV. V shed 1 base, J shed 4 bases, and the junction held 5 bases outside the gene matches. The CDR3 is made up of 15 amino acids. In DNA form, the CDR3 reads TGTGCCAGCAGCTTAGTAGGGGACAGGCTCTATGGCTACACCTTC. It is translated as CASSLVGDRLYGYTF.

The CDR3 DNA reads TGCGCCAGCAGCTTGGCGGTAGAGACTGAAGCTTTCTTT. This gives the protein CASSLAVETEAFF. The chain employs TRBV5-1 and TRBJ1-1; D is unresolved. The CDR3 has 13 amino acids. Deletions cut 0 bases from V and 5 bases from J, with 8 bases between. The germline V gene has CDR1 SGHRS and CDR2 YFSETQ.

V gene TRBV6-5 combines with J gene TRBJ2-1, with D possibly matching TRBD2 (6 bases). The CDR3 contains 15 residues. Germline lookup yields CDR1 MNHEY and CDR2 SVGAGI. Trimming pared 4 bases from V and 3 bases from J, leaving 13 bases between. CDR3 in amino acids: CASSSVPGLYNEQFF. The CDR3 DNA reads TGTGCCAGCAGTTCCGTCCCGGGACTCTACAATGAGCAGTTCTTC.

The V gene is TRBV5-4, the J gene TRBJ2-1; D not certain. The CDR3 is 12 amino acids. The germline V and J ends were trimmed by 3 bases and 9 bases, with 10 bases remaining between them. Germline V gene data show CDR1 as SGHNT and CDR2 as YYREEE (reference sequence). DNA of the CDR3: TGTGCCAGCAGCTCCCCCACGGGTGAGCAGTTCTTC. It is translated as CASSSPTGEQFF. Looking up the rest from reference TRBV5-4 and TRBJ2-1 gives the full variable domain: ETGVTQSPTHLIKTRGQQVTLRCSSQSGHNTVSWYQQALGQGPQFIFQYYREEENGRGNFPPRFSGLQFPNYSSELNVNALELDDSALYLCASSSPTGEQFFGPGTRLTVL.

V and J are TRBV7-3 and TRBJ2-2; D is unclear. The V end lost 2 bases, the J end lost 6 bases, and 10 bases lay between the germline ends. The germline V gene has CDR1 SGHTA and CDR2 FQGTGA. This CDR3 has 14 amino acids. CDR3 residues: CASSLAWAAGELFF. In nucleotides, the CDR3 is TGTGCCAGCAGCTTAGCTTGGGCGGCCGGGGAGCTGTTTTTT. Variable domain in full (rest from reference TRBV7-3 and TRBJ2-2): GAGVSQTPSNKVTEKGKYVELRCDPISGHTALYWYRQSLGQGPEFLIYFQGTGAADDSGLPNDRFFAVRPEGSVSTLKIQRTERGDSAVYLCASSLAWAAGELFFGEGSRLTVL.

The chain uses TRBV7-9 and TRBJ2-7, with D tentatively TRBD1 or TRBD2 (5 bases each). The CDR3 covers 13 residues. V was clipped by 5 bases and J by 3 bases, with 11 bases between them. The germline CDR1 and CDR2 sequences are SEHNR and FQNEAQ (reference sequence). CDR3: CASSTRDGYEQYF. DNA of the CDR3: TGTGCCAGCAGCACCCGGGACGGCTACGAGCAGTACTTC.

This clone has just one count. The rearrangement links TRBV30 to TRBJ2-5; D is unresolved. Trimming removed 2 bases from V and 10 bases from J, with 20 bases in between. This CDR3 is built from 14 residues. Germline V CDR1 and CDR2: GTSNPN, SVGIG (reference sequence). Here the CDR3 DNA reads TGTGCCTGGAGTCCCTGGCGGCAAACGAGTCACCAGTACTTC. Translated, it gives CAWSPWRQTSHQYF. Together with reference TRBV30 and TRBJ2-5, the CDR3 gives the full variable domain: SQTIHQWPATLVQPVGSPLSLECTVEGTSNPNLYWYRQAAGRGLQLLFYSVGIGQISSEVPQNLSASRPQDRQFILSSKKLLLSDSGFYLCAWSPWRQTSHQYFGPGTRLLVL.

The chain recombines TRBV28 with TRBJ1-3; D remains unclear. The V end lost 1 base, the J end lost 0 bases, and 4 bases lay between the germline ends. This CDR3 has 14 amino acids. Per the germline V gene, CDR1 is MDHEN and CDR2 is SYDVKM. DNA of the CDR3: TGTGCCAGCAGTTTATTCCGCTCTGGAAACACCATATATTTT. Protein sequence: CASSLFRSGNTIYF. The full variable domain, its missing parts supplied by reference TRBV28 and TRBJ1-3, is DVKVTQSSRYLVKRTGEKVFLECVQDMDHENMFWYRQDPGLGLRLIYFSYDVKMKEKGDIPEGYSVSREKKERFSLILESASTNQTSMYLCASSLFRSGNTIYFGEGSWLTVV.

Comment on this clone: This clone may be a read error of a much larger clone one base away. V and J are TRBV7-8 and TRBJ2-3, with D uncertain. The CDR3 has 14 residues. The germline V and J ends were trimmed by 1 base and 1 base, with 6 bases remaining between them. Germline CDR1 SGHVS, CDR2 FQNEAQ. CDR3 amino acids: CASSLEAGTDTQYF. As DNA, the CDR3 is TGTGCCAGCAGCTTAGAAGCAGGCACAGATACGCAGTATTTT.

This chain links TRBV5-3 with TRBJ1-1, with 9 positions matching TRBD1. TRBV5-3 falls under the ORF class, with uncertain function. CDR3 length: 15 amino acids. V shed 3 bases and J 4 bases; nucleotides not matched to a gene: 7. CDR3 bases: TGTGCCAGAAGCTCCTTGGGACAGGGCGGCACTGAAGCTTTCTTT. Amino acids: CARSSLGQGGTEAFF.

This CDR3 reads CASSVAPLWSYEQYF. The CDR3 coding sequence is TGTGCCAGCAGCGTAGCCCCCCTTTGGTCCTACGAGCAGTACTTC. This chain connects TRBV9 to TRBJ2-7; the D is unclear. CDR1 and CDR2 (germline): SGDLS, YYNGEE. This CDR3 spans 15 amino acids. V was clipped by 0 bases and J by 1 base, with 11 bases between them.

The J gene is TRBJ2-4, the V gene TRBV5-6, with 8 positions matching TRBD2. Germline V gene sequence: CDR1 SGHDT, CDR2 YYEEEE. Losses at the gene ends were 2 bases for V and 1 base for J; bases not matched to a gene: 2. CDR3 size: 15 residues. CDR3 protein: CASSFRLAAKNIQYF. The CDR3 nucleotides are TGTGCCAGCAGCTTCCGACTAGCGGCCAAAAACATTCAGTACTTC.

V is TRBV5-1 and J is TRBJ1-6, with TRBD1 identical over 8 bases. V dropped 4 bases and J dropped 8; count of bases not matched to a gene: 5. The CDR3 length is 14 residues. Per the germline V gene, CDR1 is SGHRS and CDR2 is YFSETQ. CDR3 bases: TGCGCCAGCAGCGTGACAGGGGCGGATTCACCCCTCCACTTT. Protein product: CASSVTGADSPLHF.

The chain uses TRBV18 and TRBJ1-1, with a possible D match to TRBD1 (6 bases). CDR3 length: 12 residues. Trimming took off 5 bases at V and 7 bases at J, with 11 bases between the two ends. The germline V gene encodes CDR1 KGHSH and CDR2 LQKENI. The CDR3 reads CASSEQGFEAFF. The CDR3 region has the DNA TGTGCCAGCTCAGAACAGGGTTTTGAAGCTTTCTTT.

The genes are TRBV6-5 and TRBJ2-7; TRBD1 is a possible D gene (6 bases). The CDR3 consists of 14 residues. The germline V gene encodes CDR1 MNHEY and CDR2 SVGAGI. V gave up 2 bases and J gave up 3 bases, with 11 bases separating them. The CDR3 reads CASSYGGRGYEQYF. In DNA form, the CDR3 reads TGTGCCAGCAGTTACGGGGGCAGGGGCTACGAGCAGTACTTC.